Each of the 14 T cell receptor beta chains below was sequenced from the same sample in a study of response to subunit inactivated influenza vaccine. MiXCR, run by TCRdb on the RT-PCR reads, gives a single entry per CDR3 protein. The sample carries roughly 780,000 distinct CDR3 sequences, less than 20% recorded once. Here the sequenced sample was PBMCs from blood, taken about 5 days after vaccination. Receptors were obtained from a man in his forties or fifties who received an inactivated influenza vaccine.

This clonotype was counted a few times. V and J are TRBV20-1 and TRBJ2-5; D possibly matches TRBD1 or TRBD2 (5 bases each). CDR1 and CDR2 (germline): DFQATT, SNEGSKA (reference sequence). The CDR3 is made up of 14 amino acids. V lost 5 bases, J lost 1 base, and 14 bases lay in between. The CDR3 sequence is CSAGRTGTQETQYF. In nucleotides, the CDR3 is TGCAGTGCTGGAAGAACCGGGACCCAAGAGACCCAGTACTTC.

In its sample, this clonotype was seen many times. This rearrangement joins TRBV5-1 to TRBJ1-1; tentatively, D is TRBD1 (5 bases). The length of the CDR3 is 16 residues. Trimming stripped 0 bases from V and 5 bases from J, with 17 bases between. Germline V gene sequence: CDR1 SGHRS, CDR2 YFSETQ. The CDR3 coding sequence is TGCGCCAGCAGCTTGGGGGCAGGGAGTCTTTGGACTGAAGCTTTCTTT. Translating it yields CASSLGAGSLWTEAFF.

The V call is TRBV20-1, the J call TRBJ2-6; no clear D gene. The CDR3 is made up of 17 amino acids. CDR1 and CDR2 from the germline V gene are DFQATT and SNEGSKA (reference sequence). Trimming shortened V by 0 bases and J by 0 bases, and 12 bases separated the two germline ends. In DNA form, the CDR3 reads TGCAGTGCTAGAGATGGGCAGCCGCCCTCTGGGGCCAACGTCCTGACTTTC. It is translated as CSARDGQPPSGANVLTF.

The gene calls are TRBV20-1 and TRBJ2-7, with TRBD2 matching over 11 bases. Germline V gene lookup returns CDR1 DFQATT and CDR2 SNEGSKA (reference sequence). The V and J ends lost 3 bases and 2 bases, in that order; junction bases with no gene match: 3. This CDR3 region has 14 residues. The CDR3 here is CSASTSGGAYEQYF. The CDR3 DNA is TGCAGTGCTAGTACTAGCGGGGGAGCCTACGAGCAGTACTTC.

This clonotype has more than one count but fewer than ten. The chain carries TRBV12-3 or TRBV12-4 and TRBJ1-1, with D perhaps TRBD1 (6 bases). Trimming left V 6 bases short and J 4 bases short, with 12 bases between. This CDR3 region has 13 residues. DNA for the CDR3: TGTGCCAGCAGCCGAACAGGGTTCACTGAAGCTTTCTTT. Residues: CASSRTGFTEAFF.

The rearrangement links TRBV3-1 to TRBJ1-3; D gene unclear. Trimming cost V 0 bases and J 0 bases, with 6 bases left between them. Germline loops: CDR1 LGHDT, CDR2 YNNKEL (reference sequence). The CDR3 runs 15 residues. The DNA for the CDR3 is TGTGCCAGCAGCCAAGAAGAAATCTCTGGAAACACCATATATTTT. Its protein product is CASSQEEISGNTIYF. Supplemented by reference TRBV3-1 and TRBJ1-3, the full variable domain reads DTAVSQTPKYLVTQMGNDKSIKCEQNLGHDTMYWYKQDSKKFLKIMFSYNNKELIINETVPNRFSPKSPDKAHLNLHINSLELGDSAVYFCASSQEEISGNTIYFGEGSWLTVV.

The V gene is TRBV6-2 or TRBV6-3, the J gene TRBJ1-4, with D possibly TRBD1 on 5 matching bases. This CDR3 comprises 13 residues. V shed 1 base and J shed 12 bases, with 12 bases lying between them. The V gene's germline CDR1 is MNHEY and CDR2 SVGEGT. Here the CDR3 DNA reads TGTGCCAGCAGTTACTTCGGGGCCCATGAACTGTTTTTT. Protein sequence: CASSYFGAHELFF.

This clonotype was recorded a few times. The chain recombines TRBV5-1 with TRBJ2-2; TRBD1 is a possible D gene (6 bases). V was shortened by 4 bases and J by 3 bases, with 22 bases between the two germline ends. The CDR3 extends over 18 amino acids. Per the germline V gene, CDR1 is SGHRS and CDR2 is YFSETQ. DNA of the CDR3: TGCGCCAGCAGCACGCGGCCTGGGGGACACCCCTACACCGGGGAGCTGTTTTTT. Encoded protein: CASSTRPGGHPYTGELFF.

The chain couples TRBV7-8 to TRBJ2-1; 8 bases are shared with TRBD1. The CDR3 has 18 amino acids. Germline V lookup: CDR1 SGHVS, CDR2 FQNEAQ. Trimming at V came to 1 base and at J to 0 bases, leaving 8 bases not matched to a gene. CDR3 coding DNA: TGTGCCAGCAGCTTAGAATGGAGGACAGGGAGCTCCTACAATGAGCAGTTCTTC. Amino acids: CASSLEWRTGSSYNEQFF.

This clonotype was seen more than once but under ten times. J is TRBJ2-1 and V is TRBV29-1, with 12 bases that match TRBD2. The length of the CDR3 is 9 residues. From germline, CDR1 is SQVTM and CDR2 ANQGSEA. Losses at the gene ends were 7 bases for V and 15 bases for J; bases not matched to a gene: 1. In DNA form, the CDR3 reads TGCAGCGCGGGACTAGCGGGGTTCTTC. Its protein is CSAGLAGFF.

The genes are TRBV15 and TRBJ2-1; unclear D gene. This CDR3 has 12 residues. Germline V gene sequence: CDR1 LNHNV, CDR2 YYDKDF (reference sequence). Trimming shortened V by 3 bases and J by 12 bases, and 12 bases separated the two germline ends. The CDR3 protein is CATSRNGFMQFF. CDR3 DNA: TGTGCCACCAGCAGGAACGGGTTTATGCAGTTCTTC.

The V gene is TRBV4-1, the J gene TRBJ1-2; D is uncertain. This CDR3 comprises 15 residues. CDR1 and CDR2 from the germline V gene are MGHRA and YSYEKL. With 6 bases removed from V and 3 bases from J, the gap between germline ends came to 17 bases. The CDR3 region has the DNA TGCGCCAGCAGTCCGAAGCAGGAGGCCTACTATGGCTACACCTTC. As protein: CASSPKQEAYYGYTF.

This clonotype was picked up a small number of times. The genes are TRBV5-1 and TRBJ2-7; 7 bases are a match to TRBD1. From germline, CDR1 is SGHRS and CDR2 YFSETQ. The length of the CDR3 is 14 residues. V lost 2 bases, J lost 4 bases, and 6 bases stayed unmatched. CDR3 in DNA: TGCGCCAGCAGCTTTTTTGACAGGGTGTACGAGCAGTACTTC. It codes for CASSFFDRVYEQYF.

The J gene is TRBJ2-7, the V gene TRBV18; 12 bases are a match to TRBD1. The V and J ends lost 6 bases and 7 bases, in that order; junction bases with no gene match: 7. The CDR3 has 14 residues. Germline lookup yields CDR1 KGHSH and CDR2 LQKENI. This CDR3 is CASSKGQGAREQYF. The CDR3 coding sequence is TGTGCCAGCTCCAAGGGACAGGGGGCGAGAGAGCAGTACTTC.